The present entry profiles one T cell receptor beta chain with its context. Its matching antigen is unknown. Whenever a sample was processed, at least 6.5 million PBMCs were isolated. With each sample, at least 6 micrograms of total RNA were extracted. This sample was taken from a study of blood T cells in healthy people across ages. Regarding the study as a whole: With naive T cell percentage, TCR beta diversity showed a strong correlation.

Combining a sample-barcoded 5' primer with a J-beta primer mix, a second PCR ran for roughly 7 to 12 cycles. Every cDNA was tagged by a template-switch adaptor with 12 random nucleotides. TCRdb itself ran the 5' RACE reads through MiXCR, one entry per CDR3 protein. The repertoire holds roughly 800,000 distinct CDR3 sequences, with 58% as singletons. CDR1 and CDR2 from the germline V gene are DFQATT and SNEGSKA (reference sequence). Trimming took off 6 bases at V and 3 bases at J, with 11 bases between the two ends. The CDR3 totals 13 residues. The clonotype was recovered from a man between 25 and 39 years old in good health. The J gene is TRBJ1-4, the V gene TRBV20-1; D possibly corresponds to TRBD1 (6 bases). Sequencing was carried out using blood. The CDR3 loop reads CSARDIPNEKLFF. The CDR3 nucleotides read TGCAGTGCCAGGGACATTCCTAATGAAAAACTGTTTTTT.